This T cell receptor beta chain was sequenced for a study of CD8 T cells in ankylosing spondylitis. General study points: Earlier work had already found some motif variants in reactive arthritis synovial fluid and blood. The study looked at matched synovial fluid samples from ankylosing spondylitis patients. Disease-linked clones were reported to be significantly enriched there. A TCR beta motif made of fewer than ten highly homologous variants seemed typical of ankylosing spondylitis blood.

This clonotype has just a few counts. Its antigen is unidentified. TCRdb passed the 5' RACE reads through MiXCR, listing each CDR3 protein once. The table has roughly 60,000 distinct CDR3 sequences, 6% to 8% seen once. The sequence was collected from a male donor with ankylosing spondylitis. The sample comprised synovial fluid, either unsorted or a sorted T cell fraction (not recorded which).

The CDR3 sequence: CASSLALTGQTGYTF. DNA of the CDR3: TGTGCCAGCAGCTTAGCGCTAACGGGACAGACTGGCTACACCTTC. The J gene is TRBJ1-2, the V gene TRBV7-2; 7 bases align to TRBD1. Unmatched junction bases numbered 8, after V lost 0 bases and J lost 7 bases. This CDR3 has 15 residues. Germline CDR1 and CDR2: SGHTA and FQGNSA.